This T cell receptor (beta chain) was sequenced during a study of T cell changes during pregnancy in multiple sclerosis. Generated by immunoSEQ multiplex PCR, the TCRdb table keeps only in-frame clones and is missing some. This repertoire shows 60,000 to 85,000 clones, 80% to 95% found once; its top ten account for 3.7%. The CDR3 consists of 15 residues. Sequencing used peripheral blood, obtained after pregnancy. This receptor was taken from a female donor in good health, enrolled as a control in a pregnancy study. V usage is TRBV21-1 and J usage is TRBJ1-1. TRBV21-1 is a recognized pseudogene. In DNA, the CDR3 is TGTGCCAGCAGCAAAGAGGGGGGGCGGTTTCCTGAAGCTTTCTTT. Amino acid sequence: CASSKEGGRFPEAFF.